Below, one T cell receptor beta chain is given with its context. Its antigen is unknown. Base qualities are not recorded, but no much larger clone differs from it by a single base. The source of the sample is a study of shared clonotypes between healthy human individuals (TCRdb year 2020). As for the study more broadly: A couple of women and a few men aged 18 to 49 years were included in the cohort. For each donor, three plates each were used for CD4 naive and CD4 memory, two plates were used for CD8 naive, and one plate was used for CD8 memory. The study deeply sequenced blood TCR repertoires of 5 or 6 healthy adults to estimate repertoire size and the extent of clonotype sharing between individuals. Libraries were prepared and TCR repertoires were sequenced by different laboratories using diverse techniques, in order to increase sequencing depth and limit assay-specific biases. Leukapheresis yielded between about 0.85 and 10 billion PBMCs per donor. Overall study results and their limits: Across four donors, 5% to 6% of naive CD4, around 3.5% of naive CD8, 2.3% of memory CD4, and 0.4% of memory CD8 clonotypes were shared. Compared with non-shared clonotypes, clonotypes shared by all four sorted-subset donors had higher generation probabilities. The genetic and exposure-history diversity represented was limited by the small number of donors. Incomplete sequencing was indicated by rarefaction of sorted-subset datasets, despite the large sequencing depth. Only blood was sampled, and tissue TCR repertoires likely differ from those in blood. Larger estimated clonotype richness was generally found for naive subsets than for memory subsets. Pairwise subsampling indicated that sequencing depth was expected to affect the degree of clonotype sharing among donors.

Using the deep immunoSEQ assay, multiplex PCR amplified TCR CDR3 regions from genomic DNA. Genomic DNA extracted from each cell subset was distributed evenly over all wells of several immunoSEQ 96-well plates, and each plate served as one replicate. For sorted subsets, about 200 ng genomic DNA, equal to about 30,000 T cell genomes, was loaded into each replicate PCR. The purified libraries were quantified using a Qubit 3.0 fluorometer, sized with a Bioanalyzer 2100, and then quantified again using the KAPA Library Quantification kit. A separate single-read 150-cycle Illumina NextSeq 550 flow cell was used to sequence each immunoSEQ 96-well plate. For the original study's pipeline: Because the immunoSEQ output included only junctional sequences and no quality scores, the filtering could not be the same as the filtering used for full-length reads. To assign V/J genes and CDR3, sequences were annotated against IMGT germline references using PyIR, a Python wrapper for IgBLAST v1.9. Reads were removed for weak V/J assignments (E-value above 1e-6), missing CDR3, stop codons, out-of-frame junctions, or ambiguous translated residues. V3J clonotypes were defined as sequences sharing the same inferred V gene, J gene, and CDR3 amino acid sequence. To compute the percentage overlap between repertoires, the number of shared unique clonotypes was divided by the size of the smaller repertoire. Three approaches were used to assess repertoire richness: RTK rarefaction, the Chao1 estimator, and Recon v2.1 estimates of unobserved clonotypes. For all TCRbeta clonotypes obtained by the gDNA method from several donors, generation probabilities were computed with OLGA. TCRdb carries this immuneACCESS record with in-frame sequences only. Its versions omit some clonotypes, under half of them owing to an unresolved V gene in the studies checked, with the rest unexplained. V and J calls and clone size are as listed in that table; D and trimming were resolved from the DNA. Recorded for this sample are some 2.4 million clones; over 85% of them occurred a single time. 0.36% of the sample goes to the ten largest clones.

Healthy HIV-negative adults with no recently reported acute infections or vaccinations were included as donors. All donors were Caucasian adults living in Nashville, Tennessee, USA. CD4+ T cells were enriched through magnetic negative selection, after which naive cells were positively selected on CD45RA and the remaining negative fraction served as the memory subset. Blood was collected by leukapheresis, and PBMCs were isolated by Ficoll-Histopaque density gradient centrifugation and then cryopreserved in liquid nitrogen vapor phase. Analytical flow cytometry was used to check the purity and quantity of every magnetically sorted T cell population. Genomic DNA was isolated from each sorted fraction and quantified by UV absorbance on a Nanodrop 2000c. From the cysteine through the phenylalanine, the CDR3 covers 15 amino acids. CDR3 DNA only is kept here, 45 bases in frame from base 1. Here V drops 4 bases and J drops 4 bases, and the junction holds 8 bases not matched to any gene. Looking up the germline V gene yields CDR1 SGDLS and CDR2 YYNGEE.

The sequenced sample consisted of naive CD4+ T cells from PBMCs. The cell subset or site label corresponds to: CD45RA+ positively selected. The sequence was obtained from a man aged 18 to 29 in good health. Some clones in this sample may be carry-over from other donors' samples. This chain joins TRBV9 to TRBJ2-1, with 7 central nucleotides matching TRBD2. Here is the DNA: TGTGCCAGCAGCTCACCGGGACTACTATACAATGAGCAGTTCTTC. The encoded protein is CASSSPGLLYNEQFF.